This section outlines one T cell receptor beta chain sequence together with its context. This entry belongs to a study of blood T cells in healthy people across ages. Together with a sample-barcoded 5' primer, a J-beta primer mix was included in a second PCR lasting roughly 6 to 12 cycles. One entry per CDR3 protein, called by TCRdb with MiXCR from the 5' RACE reads. The sample carries almost 1 million distinct CDR3 sequences, roughly 51% recorded once. The CDR3 consists of 14 residues. Germline V gives CDR1 SGDLS, CDR2 YYNGEE. The V and J genes are TRBV9 and TRBJ2-1; D is ambiguous. TRBJ2-7 explains the end of the DNA better; the J call may be wrong. This receptor was obtained from a woman in her sixties or seventies in good health. The sequenced sample was blood. The CDR3 reads CASSVAGGFYEQYF. The CDR3 DNA sequence: TGTGCCAGCAGCGTAGCCGGCGGCTTCTACGAGCAGTACTTC.